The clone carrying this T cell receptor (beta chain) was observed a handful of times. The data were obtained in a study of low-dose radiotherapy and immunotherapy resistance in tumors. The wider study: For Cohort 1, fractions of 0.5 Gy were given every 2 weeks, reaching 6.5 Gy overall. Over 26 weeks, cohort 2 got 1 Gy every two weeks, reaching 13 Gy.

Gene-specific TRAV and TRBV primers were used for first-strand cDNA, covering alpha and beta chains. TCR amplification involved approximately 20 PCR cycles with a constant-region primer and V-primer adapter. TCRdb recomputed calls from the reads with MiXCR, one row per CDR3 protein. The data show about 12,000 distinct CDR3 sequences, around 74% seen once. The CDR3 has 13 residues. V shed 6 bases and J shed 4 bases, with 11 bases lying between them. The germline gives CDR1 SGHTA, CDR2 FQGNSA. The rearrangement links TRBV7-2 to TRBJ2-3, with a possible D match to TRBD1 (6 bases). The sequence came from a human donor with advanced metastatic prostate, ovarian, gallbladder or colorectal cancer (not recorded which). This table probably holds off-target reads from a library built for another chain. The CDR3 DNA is TGTGCCAGCAGTCAACAGGGCTCAGATACGCAGTATTTT. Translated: CASSQQGSDTQYF.